The 30 T cell receptor beta chains reported below all come from one sample, sequenced in a study of early T cells in non-severe SARS-CoV-2 infection. MiXCR was run by TCRdb on the 5' RACE reads, yielding one entry per CDR3 protein. This sample has some 30,000 distinct CDR3 sequences, with about 4.5% found just once. The specimen sequenced was whole blood. All receptors come from an adult who was a healthcare worker with PCR-confirmed SARS-CoV-2 infection or an uninfected control (not recorded which).

Worth noting for this clonotype: A much more abundant neighbour one base away suggests this may be a read error. This rearrangement joins TRBV11-2 to TRBJ2-2, with D possibly being TRBD1 (6 bases). The V end was cut by 3 bases, the J end by 13 bases, with 18 bases between. This CDR3 contains 14 residues. CDR1 is SGHAT and CDR2 is FQNNGV in the germline V gene. In DNA, the CDR3 is TGTGCCAGCAGCTTCGGGGCAGGGGCTGCAGGGCTGTTTTTT. Its translation: CASSFGAGAAGLFF.

The gene calls are TRBV7-2 and TRBJ1-5; a weak D match, TRBD1 (5 bases). V dropped 5 bases and J dropped 0 bases, with 17 bases sitting between them. The CDR3 is made up of 17 amino acids. In germline, CDR1 is SGHTA, CDR2 FQGNSA. The CDR3 region has the DNA TGTGCCAGCAGCCCGACTTTTGGGGCGTATAGCAATCAGCCCCAGCATTTT. This codes for CASSPTFGAYSNQPQHF.

This clonotype has at least ten counts. The chain employs TRBV20-1 and TRBJ2-3, with 8 bases lining up with TRBD2. The CDR3 has 13 residues. Looked up from germline, CDR1 is DFQATT and CDR2 is SNEGSKA (reference sequence). J lost 4 bases, V lost 5 bases, and 5 bases had no gene match. The CDR3 sequence: CSAQIAGPDTQYF. The CDR3 coding sequence is TGCAGTGCTCAAATAGCGGGGCCAGATACGCAGTATTTT.

This clonotype appeared many times. The chain is built from TRBV30 and TRBJ1-1; D remains unclear. The CDR3 is made up of 15 amino acids. Between the trimmed V and J ends, which lost 4 bases and 1 base, there was a span of 16 bases. Per the germline V gene, CDR1 is GTSNPN and CDR2 is SVGIG (reference sequence). As DNA, the CDR3 is TGTGCCTGGATCCCAACGAGGGTGAGGAACACTGAAGCTTTCTTT. Protein sequence: CAWIPTRVRNTEAFF. Full variable domain (remainder filled in from reference TRBV30 and TRBJ1-1): SQTIHQWPATLVQPVGSPLSLECTVEGTSNPNLYWYRQAAGRGLQLLFYSVGIGQISSEVPQNLSASRPQDRQFILSSKKLLLSDSGFYLCAWIPTRVRNTEAFFGQGTRLTVV.

In its sample, this clonotype was seen many times. The chain combines TRBV29-1 with TRBJ2-5; D is undetermined. The CDR3 is made up of 15 amino acids. The V gene's germline CDR1 is SQVTM and CDR2 ANQGSEA. Trimming shortened V by 5 bases and J by 4 bases, and 20 bases separated the two germline ends. As DNA, the CDR3 is TGCAGCGTTTCGACGTTTATAGGTGCTGGAGAGACCCAGTACTTC. This gives the protein CSVSTFIGAGETQYF.

This clonotype was seen ten or more times. This chain connects TRBV5-6 to TRBJ2-1, with 9 bases fitting TRBD1. Germline V gene sequence: CDR1 SGHDT, CDR2 YYEEEE. The CDR3 length is 15 residues. V shed 0 bases, J shed 6 bases, and the junction held 4 bases outside the gene matches. CDR3 sequence (DNA): TGTGCCAGCAGCTTGGAACAGGGGGCGATCAATGAGCAGTTCTTC. The encoded protein is CASSLEQGAINEQFF. Filled out from reference TRBV5-6 and TRBJ2-1, the complete variable domain reads DAGVTQSPTHLIKTRGQQVTLRCSPKSGHDTVSWYQQALGQGPQFIFQYYEEEERQRGNFPDRFSGHQFPNYSSELNVNALLLGDSALYLCASSLEQGAINEQFFGPGTRLTVL.

This chain links TRBV10-3 with TRBJ2-7; a possible D gene is TRBD1 (6 bases). The germline V gene has CDR1 ENHRY and CDR2 SYGVKD. Trimming left V 5 bases short and J 5 bases short, with 13 bases between. CDR3 length: 13 residues. CDR3: CAISYRAVNEQYF. The CDR3, as DNA: TGTGCCATCAGTTACAGGGCCGTGAACGAGCAGTACTTC.

The chain recombines TRBV5-1 with TRBJ2-1; 11 bases are a match to TRBD2. In germline, CDR1 is SGHRS, CDR2 YFSETQ. CDR3 length: 16 residues. V was pared by 5 bases and J by 6 bases, with 10 bases of the junction left unmatched. CDR3 protein: CASSYPLAGGLNEQFF. In DNA form, the CDR3 reads TGCGCCAGCAGTTATCCCCTAGCGGGGGGACTCAATGAGCAGTTCTTC.

This clonotype was found many times. The genes are TRBV4-1 and TRBJ1-6; D gene unclear. CDR1 is MGHRA and CDR2 is YSYEKL in the germline V gene. This CDR3 comprises 17 residues. V dropped 4 bases and J dropped 11 bases, with 24 bases sitting between them. The chain's CDR3 is CASSLVWGLHVEAPLHF. The CDR3 region has the DNA TGCGCCAGCAGCCTAGTTTGGGGTTTACATGTTGAGGCACCCCTCCACTTT.

This clonotype was observed many times. The CDR3 DNA reads TGTGCCAGCAGACCAAATGACTATAATTCACCCCTCCACTTT. Its translation is CASRPNDYNSPLHF. This rearrangement joins TRBV6-5 to TRBJ1-6, with no clear D. The CDR3 covers 14 residues. From germline, CDR1 is MNHEY and CDR2 SVGAGI. The V and J ends lost 6 bases and 3 bases respectively, with 9 bases between them.

This clonotype was counted many times. The chain couples TRBV13 to TRBJ2-7; 10 bases match TRBD2. J lost 0 bases, V lost 3 bases, and 5 bases had no gene match. The CDR3 is 16 residues long. Germline CDR1 is PRHDT and CDR2 is FYEKMQ (reference sequence). Here the CDR3 DNA reads TGTGCCAGCAGCTTGACTAGCGGGCCAAGCTCCTACGAGCAGTACTTC. Translation gives CASSLTSGPSSYEQYF.

This clonotype was found a few times. V is TRBV5-1 and J is TRBJ2-3, with D perhaps TRBD2 (6 bases). CDR1 and CDR2 from the germline V gene are SGHRS and YFSETQ. This CDR3 is 16 amino acids long. Trimming took off 4 bases at V and 1 base at J, with 16 bases between the two ends. The CDR3 here is CASSPLRRGRTDTQYF. CDR3 coding DNA: TGCGCCAGCAGCCCACTTCGGAGGGGACGCACAGATACGCAGTATTTT.

The chain couples TRBV25-1 to TRBJ2-2; D is undetermined. CDR1 is MGHDK, CDR2 SYGVNS, per germline. The CDR3 has 13 residues. Trimming shortened V by 7 bases and J by 4 bases, and 10 bases separated the two germline ends. The CDR3 bases are TGTGCCAGCACCCAAATTGGCACCGGGGAGCTGTTTTTT. Translating it yields CASTQIGTGELFF.

This clonotype appeared many times. The V and J genes are TRBV7-8 and TRBJ1-1; D call uncertain. The V and J ends lost 4 bases and 0 bases respectively, with 15 bases between them. Germline CDR1 reads SGHVS; CDR2 reads FQNEAQ. The CDR3 runs 16 residues. The CDR3 nucleotides read TGTGCCAGCAGCTCCCCATCAAGGCACCTGAACACTGAAGCTTTCTTT. It translates to CASSSPSRHLNTEAFF.

This clonotype was detected many times. The chain couples TRBV28 to TRBJ1-5; the D gene is possibly TRBD1 (6 bases). In germline, CDR1 is MDHEN, CDR2 SYDVKM. The CDR3 covers 12 residues. Deletions cut 6 bases from V and 4 bases from J, with 7 bases between. The CDR3: CASRTGNQPQHF. DNA for the CDR3: TGTGCCAGCAGAACAGGGAATCAGCCCCAGCATTTT.

This clonotype occurred many times. This chain connects TRBV20-1 to TRBJ2-1; 7 positions match TRBD2. CDR1 and CDR2 (germline): DFQATT, SNEGSKA (reference sequence). The length of the CDR3 is 12 residues. Trimming took 3 bases from V and 8 from J; bases not matched to a gene: 4. CDR3 amino acids: CSASGRRDEQFF. Written as DNA, the CDR3 is TGCAGTGCTAGCGGGAGGAGGGATGAGCAGTTCTTC.

The table lists this clonotype with many counts. This chain connects TRBV5-1 to TRBJ2-1; 8 nucleotides agree with TRBD2. The V segment lost 2 bases and the J segment 9 bases; nucleotides outside the gene matches: 7. This CDR3 is built from 14 residues. Germline V gene data show CDR1 as SGHRS and CDR2 as YFSETQ. CDR3: CASSLTAGVTEQFF. The CDR3 DNA reads as TGCGCCAGCAGCTTAACAGCGGGAGTCACTGAGCAGTTCTTC.

The chain carries TRBV14 and TRBJ2-1, with 9 positions matching TRBD1. V shed 9 bases, J shed 5 bases, and the junction held 8 bases outside the gene matches. This CDR3 is 14 amino acids long. Germline V lookup: CDR1 SGHDN, CDR2 FVKESK. CDR3 sequence reads: CARPGQGTHNEQFF. The DNA for the CDR3 is TGTGCCAGGCCTGGACAGGGGACCCACAATGAGCAGTTCTTC.

The chain carries TRBV10-2 and TRBJ2-7; D not certain. The CDR3 contains 12 residues. V lost 6 bases, J lost 0 bases, and 6 bases lay in between. Per the germline V gene, CDR1 is WSHSY and CDR2 is SAAADI. CDR3 nucleotides: TGCGCCAGCAGGGTGAACTCCTACGAGCAGTACTTC. This translates into CASRVNSYEQYF.

This clonotype showed up many times. This chain joins TRBV18 and TRBJ2-1; 7 bases line up with TRBD1. V gave up 1 base and J gave up 6 bases; unmatched junction bases: 15. Germline V gene data show CDR1 as KGHSH and CDR2 as LQKENI. The CDR3 is 18 amino acids. DNA for the CDR3: TGTGCCAGCTCACCACTTCTAAGAGGGGGCCTTACTGGCAATGAGCAGTTCTTC. Amino acids: CASSPLLRGGLTGNEQFF.

This clonotype has ten or more counts. The chain has TRBV29-1 and TRBJ1-2; perhaps TRBD1 as D (5 bases). Looked up from germline, CDR1 is SQVTM and CDR2 is ANQGSEA. Deletions cut 5 bases from V and 0 bases from J, with 7 bases between. The CDR3 is 12 residues long. This chain's CDR3 is CSVLGANYGYTF. The CDR3 nucleotides read TGCAGCGTTTTAGGGGCTAACTATGGCTACACCTTC.

The rearrangement links TRBV20-1 to TRBJ2-5; D uncertain. CDR3 length equals 13 residues. V lost 0 bases and J 2 bases, leaving 7 bases between the germline ends. Per germline, CDR1 DFQATT and CDR2 SNEGSKA (reference sequence). CDR3 DNA sequence: TGCAGTGCTAGAGATAGCCTTCAAGAGACCCAGTACTTC. Translated: CSARDSLQETQYF.

This clonotype was counted at least ten times. The chain carries TRBV7-2 and TRBJ2-3; unclear D gene. V lost 2 bases to trimming and J lost 6 bases, with 9 bases between them. Germline V gene sequence: CDR1 SGHTA, CDR2 FQGNSA. The length of the CDR3 is 13 residues. The CDR3: CASSLYRVDTQYF. Written as DNA, the CDR3 is TGTGCCAGCAGCTTATACAGAGTGGATACGCAGTATTTT.

This clonotype was observed a handful of times. The genes are TRBV5-1 and TRBJ2-7; 8 nucleotides match TRBD1. Germline V gene data show CDR1 as SGHRS and CDR2 as YFSETQ. The CDR3 is 15 residues long. V trimming: 4 bases; J trimming: 6 bases; junction bases outside the gene matches: 12. The CDR3 reads CASSPRVGGTGEQYF. The CDR3 nucleotides are TGCGCCAGCAGCCCACGGGTTGGAGGGACAGGCGAGCAGTACTTC.

This clonotype was seen repeatedly, ten times or more. The rearrangement links TRBV7-8 to TRBJ1-6; D unresolved. Germline values: CDR1 SGHVS, CDR2 FQNEAQ. With 1 base removed from V and 4 bases from J, the gap between germline ends came to 2 bases. This CDR3 spans 13 amino acids. The CDR3 region has the DNA TGTGCCAGCAGCTTAGGGTATAATTCACCCCTCCACTTT. Translated: CASSLGYNSPLHF.

This clonotype was seen ten or more times. J is TRBJ2-2 and V is TRBV10-3, with TRBD2 identical over 12 bases. V trimming: 4 bases; J trimming: 0 bases; junction bases outside the gene matches: 6. CDR1 is ENHRY, CDR2 SYGVKD, per germline. The CDR3 is 18 amino acids. The CDR3 region has the DNA TGTGCCATCAGTGGAGGACTAGCGGGGACGGCGAACACCGGGGAGCTGTTTTTT. Its protein is CAISGGLAGTANTGELFF.

This clonotype occurred many times. The genes are TRBV30 and TRBJ1-3; TRBD1 matches 8 bases. CDR1 and CDR2 (germline): GTSNPN, SVGIG (reference sequence). J lost 0 bases, V lost 8 bases, and 3 bases had no gene match. The CDR3 consists of 13 residues. Written as DNA, the CDR3 is TGTGCCAGACAGGGGCACTCTGGAAACACCATATATTTT. Its protein is CARQGHSGNTIYF. The full variable domain, rest sourced from reference TRBV30 and TRBJ1-3, is SQTIHQWPATLVQPVGSPLSLECTVEGTSNPNLYWYRQAAGRGLQLLFYSVGIGQISSEVPQNLSASRPQDRQFILSSKKLLLSDSGFYLCARQGHSGNTIYFGEGSWLTVV.

Only a few counts were recorded for this clonotype. The chain has TRBV7-9 and TRBJ2-7; D is unclear. Deletions cut 1 base from V and 5 bases from J, with 3 bases between. This CDR3 has 11 residues. CDR1 is SEHNR, CDR2 FQNEAQ, per germline (reference sequence). This CDR3 reads CASSLGDEQYF. CDR3 DNA sequence: TGTGCCAGCAGCTTAGGAGACGAGCAGTACTTC.

The chain recombines TRBV27 with TRBJ2-1; TRBD2 aligns across 11 bases. The CDR3 consists of 12 residues. After removal of 5 bases from V and 14 bases from J, the junction contained 5 bases not matched to a gene. Germline V gene sequence: CDR1 MNHEY, CDR2 SMNVEV (reference sequence). CDR3 amino acids: CASSPLSGREFF. In DNA form, the CDR3 reads TGTGCCAGCAGTCCCCTTAGCGGGAGGGAGTTCTTC.

V gene TRBV20-1 combines with J gene TRBJ2-5; 9 bases are shared with TRBD2. This CDR3 spans 15 amino acids. Germline CDR1 and CDR2: DFQATT and SNEGSKA (reference sequence). After removal of 2 bases from V and 4 bases from J, the junction contained 8 bases not matched to a gene. The CDR3 is CSARLAGGPGETQYF. CDR3 nucleotide sequence: TGCAGTGCTAGACTGGCGGGGGGGCCTGGAGAGACCCAGTACTTC.